This is a list of T cell receptor beta chains from one sample in a study of cytomegalovirus exposure and HLA in healthy donors. Only in-frame clones appear in the TCRdb table, and some are missing; sequencing was by immunoSEQ multiplex PCR. Here the sample spans around 140,000 clones, 75% to 85% being singletons. Source material: PBMCs. The receptors originated from a woman aged 18-29 years in good health and CMV-seropositive. The CDR3 runs from the conserved cysteine through the conserved F or W. The D gene is left open where the match is weak. Size values are once, few and many counts, or a class for expanded clones, and some rows have none.

d_call cdr3_length j_call clone_size v_call cdr3_aa cdr3_nt
- 15 TRBJ1-3 few TRBV28 CASSLDGGSGNTIYF TGTGCCAGCAGTTTAGACGGAGGCTCTGGAAACACCATATATTTT
- 14 TRBJ1-1 - TRBV4-3 CASGGGLGSTEAFF TGCGCCAGCGGCGGGGGGCTCGGGAGCACTGAAGCTTTCTTT
TRBD2 14 TRBJ2-7 - TRBV7-9 CASSHDSGAYEQYF TGTGCCAGCAGCCACGATAGCGGGGCATACGAGCAGTACTTC
TRBD2 18 TRBJ2-3 - TRBV5-1 CASSLTSGGAGRTDTQYF TGCGCCAGCAGCTTAACTAGCGGGGGGGCCGGTAGGACAGATACGCAGTATTTT
- 15 TRBJ1-1 - TRBV5-1 CASSFQGRENTEAFF TGCGCCAGCAGCTTCCAGGGTCGAGAGAACACTGAAGCTTTCTTT
- 15 TRBJ2-2 - TRBV19 CASSIQGSNTGELFF TGTGCCAGTAGTATACAGGGGTCGAACACCGGGGAGCTGTTTTTT
TRBD1 17 TRBJ1-5 - TRBV5-5 CASSKVPPRQGDQPQHF TGTGCCAGCAGCAAAGTCCCCCCGAGACAGGGTGATCAGCCCCAGCATTTT
- 13 TRBJ2-7 - TRBV5-4 CASSLGGRWEQYF TGTGCCAGCAGCTTGGGGGGGCGCTGGGAGCAGTACTTC
- 15 TRBJ1-2 once TRBV7-2 CASKALGGGNYGYTF TGTGCCAGCAAAGCTCTCGGGGGGGGAAACTATGGCTACACCTTC
- 13 TRBJ2-7 - TRBV7-9 CASRPTGTYEQYF TGTGCCAGCAGACCTACAGGGACCTACGAGCAGTACTTC
- 15 TRBJ1-6 - TRBV5-6 CASRLRAGQGSPLHF TGTGCCAGCCGGCTTCGGGCCGGCCAGGGATCACCCCTCCACTTT
TRBD2 14 TRBJ2-7 - TRBV5-4 CASSFSSGEYEQYF TGTGCCAGCAGCTTTAGTAGCGGGGAATACGAGCAGTACTTC
TRBD1 16 TRBJ2-7 once TRBV28 CASRPPGTVGNYEQYF TGTGCCAGCAGACCGCCCGGGACAGTTGGAAATTACGAGCAGTACTTC
TRBD1 14 TRBJ2-7 once TRBV12-5 CASGTGQGPYEQYF TGTGCTAGTGGTACGGGACAGGGACCCTACGAGCAGTACTTC
TRBD1 15 TRBJ1-1 - TRBV18 CASSPPGQGNTEAFF TGTGCCAGCTCACCACCGGGACAGGGGAACACTGAAGCTTTCTTT
- 15 TRBJ1-5 - TRBV6-6 CASSYRGSGNQPQHF TGTGCCAGCAGTTATAGAGGGTCCGGCAATCAGCCCCAGCATTTT
TRBD2 14 TRBJ2-3 - TRBV4-3 CASSQALGLEPQYF TGCGCCAGCAGCCAAGCTCTCGGACTAGAACCGCAGTATTTT
- 12 TRBJ2-5 - TRBV7-9 CASSSRGETQYF TGTGCCAGCAGCTCTAGGGGTGAGACCCAGTACTTC
TRBD1 17 TRBJ1-2 - TRBV6-1 CASSESRDREIGSGYTF TGTGCCAGCAGTGAATCCCGGGACAGGGAAATCGGGAGTGGCTACACCTTC
- 17 TRBJ2-3 - TRBV9 CASSVEPWGQVADTQYF TGTGCCAGCAGCGTAGAGCCGTGGGGGCAGGTGGCAGATACGCAGTATTTT
TRBD1 14 TRBJ2-2 once TRBV30 CAWSGQGATGELFF TGTGCCTGGAGTGGGCAGGGGGCGACCGGGGAGCTGTTTTTT
- 12 TRBJ2-1 - TRBV6-1 CASSERRDEQFF TGTGCCAGCAGTGAACGTCGGGATGAGCAGTTCTTC
- 16 TRBJ1-5 - TRBV28 CASYSRWDKDNQPQHF TGTGCCAGCTACTCCCGGTGGGACAAAGACAATCAGCCCCAGCATTTT
- 14 TRBJ1-2 - TRBV7-2 CASSLGTRGYGYTF TGTGCCAGCAGCTTGGGGACCAGGGGTTATGGCTACACCTTC